These T cell receptor beta chains were read from a single sample in a study of T cell responses to AZD1222 COVID-19 vaccine. The data were produced by immunoSEQ multiplex PCR, yet TCRdb's version contains in-frame clones alone and is incomplete. In the table there are roughly 120,000 clones, about 90% of which are singletons. This material consisted of peripheral blood, taken on day 0 of AZD1222 vaccination. The origin of the receptors is an adult in good health. The CDR3 runs from the conserved cysteine through the conserved F or W. A D gene is named only where the DNA matches it firmly. The size of a clone is reported for some rows only, either as once, few or many, or as a class for expanded clones.

v_gene	d_gene	abundance	j_gene	CDR3aa	CDR3nt
TRBV3-1/TRBV3-2	NA	NA	TRBJ2-1	CASSQSDEQFF	TGTGCCAGCAGCCAGAGTGATGAGCAGTTCTTC
TRBV11-1	NA	NA	TRBJ1-2	CATERRDTANYGYTF	TGTGCCACCGAACGACGGGACACAGCTAACTATGGCTACACCTTC
TRBV6-1	NA	NA	TRBJ1-1	CASSELHSLNTEAFF	TGTGCCAGCAGTGAATTGCACAGCCTGAACACTGAAGCTTTCTTT
TRBV9	NA	NA	TRBJ2-7	CASSVGPDPAYEQYF	TGTGCCAGCAGCGTAGGACCGGATCCGGCCTACGAGCAGTACTTC
TRBV4-1	NA	NA	TRBJ1-2	CASSQDRTVVFYGYTF	TGCGCCAGCAGCCAAGACCGGACGGTCGTATTCTATGGCTACACCTTC
TRBV30	NA	NA	TRBJ2-1	CAWSLHVGVGYNEQFF	TGTGCCTGGAGTCTTCACGTGGGAGTCGGGTACAATGAGCAGTTCTTC
TRBV7-8	NA	NA	TRBJ2-5	CASSLVRIRGSQYF	TGTGCCAGCAGCTTAGTCAGGATAAGGGGATCCCAGTACTTC
TRBV11-2	NA	NA	TRBJ2-7	CASSLGGGDEQYF	TGTGCCAGCAGCTTAGGGGGAGGAGACGAGCAGTACTTC
TRBV9	TRBD1	once	TRBJ1-1	CASSRTGATEAFF	TGTGCCAGCAGCCGGACAGGGGCCACTGAAGCTTTCTTT
TRBV2	NA	few	TRBJ2-7	CASSMDYEQYF	TGTGCCAGCAGTATGGATTACGAGCAGTACTTC
TRBV5-8	NA	NA	TRBJ2-7	CASSLASPSNYEQYF	TGTGCCAGCAGCTTGGCGAGCCCCTCTAATTACGAGCAGTACTTC
TRBV27	NA	NA	TRBJ2-7	CASSGGSSYEQYF	TGTGCCAGCAGTGGTGGCAGCTCCTACGAGCAGTACTTC
TRBV30	TRBD1	once	TRBJ1-2	CAWSGTVGRDGYTF	TGTGCCTGGAGCGGGACAGTAGGGAGGGATGGCTACACCTTC
TRBV19	TRBD1	once	TRBJ1-2	CASTTGGTDGYTF	TGTGCCAGTACCACTGGGGGGACAGATGGCTACACCTTC
TRBV6-5	NA	NA	TRBJ2-7	CASRTRREQYF	TGTGCCAGCCGGACACGTCGGGAGCAGTACTTC
TRBV15	NA	NA	TRBJ1-5	CATSRDHWGNQPQHF	TGTGCCACCAGCAGAGATCATTGGGGGAATCAGCCCCAGCATTTT
TRBV6-5	NA	NA	TRBJ2-7	CASSIRETAYEQYF	TGTGCCAGCAGTATTCGGGAGACAGCCTACGAGCAGTACTTC
TRBV3-1/TRBV3-2	NA	NA	TRBJ1-3	CASSRGDSGNTIYF	TGTGCCAGCAGCCGGGGGGACTCTGGAAACACCATATATTTT
TRBV15	NA	NA	TRBJ1-4	CATSRTQEGPRGEKLFF	TGTGCCACCAGCAGAACACAAGAGGGACCGCGAGGTGAAAAACTGTTTTTT
TRBV29-1	TRBD1	NA	TRBJ1-2	CSADRASNYGYTF	TGCAGCGCCGACAGGGCGTCTAACTATGGCTACACCTTC
TRBV10-2	TRBD1	NA	TRBJ2-1	CASHHDRVNEQFF	TGCGCCAGCCACCACGACAGGGTCAATGAGCAGTTCTTC
TRBV7-2	NA	NA	TRBJ2-3	CASSLGLRGTDTQYF	TGTGCCAGCAGCTTAGGTTTGCGGGGTACAGATACGCAGTATTTT
TRBV2	TRBD1	NA	TRBJ2-7	CASSKGQGIPFEQYF	TGTGCCAGCAGCAAAGGACAGGGAATTCCTTTTGAGCAGTACTTC
TRBV12-3/TRBV12-4	NA	NA	TRBJ1-1	CASSSYRSTEAFF	TGTGCCAGCAGTTCATACAGGTCCACTGAAGCTTTCTTT
TRBV2	NA	NA	TRBJ2-2	CASTGGTGELFF	TGTGCCAGCACCGGGGGCACCGGGGAGCTGTTTTTT
TRBV5-1	NA	NA	TRBJ1-2	CASSPEPTGFNYGYTF	TGCGCCAGCAGCCCGGAACCTACAGGGTTTAACTATGGCTACACCTTC
TRBV13	NA	NA	TRBJ2-7	CASSLAGGTGTYEQYF	TGTGCCAGCAGCTTAGCGGGCGGTACAGGAACCTACGAGCAGTACTTC
TRBV7-9	NA	NA	TRBJ2-5	CASSSPITETQYF	TGTGCCAGCAGCTCCCCTATTACCGAGACCCAGTACTTC
TRBV5-1	NA	NA	TRBJ2-5	CASSLRETQYF	TGCGCCAGCAGCCTACGGGAGACCCAGTACTTC
TRBV7-9	TRBD1	NA	TRBJ1-5	CASSPSQGGINQPQHF	TGTGCCAGCAGCCCAAGCCAGGGGGGGATCAATCAGCCCCAGCATTTT
TRBV7-9	NA	NA	TRBJ2-5	CASSPTSETQYF	TGTGCCAGCAGCCCAACTTCAGAGACCCAGTACTTC
TRBV7-9	NA	NA	TRBJ2-7	CASSSTAARKGTFVYEQYF	TGTGCCAGCAGCTCCACCGCCGCTCGAAAAGGGACATTTGTCTACGAGCAGTACTTC
TRBV3-1/TRBV3-2	NA	few	TRBJ2-6	CASTRLTGESGANVLTF	TGTGCCAGCACCCGTCTCACGGGCGAATCTGGGGCCAACGTCCTGACTTTC
TRBV2	TRBD1	NA	TRBJ1-1	CASSVGRTGSTEAFF	TGTGCCAGCAGTGTCGGGCGGACAGGGAGTACTGAAGCTTTCTTT
TRBV18	NA	once	TRBJ1-1	CASSPLLNTEAFF	TGTGCCAGCTCACCACTCCTGAACACTGAAGCTTTCTTT
TRBV9	NA	NA	TRBJ2-3	CASSLLGTSSTQYF	TGTGCCAGCAGCCTATTGGGTACTTCGAGTACGCAGTATTTT
TRBV27	TRBD2	NA	TRBJ2-1	CASSGTSGTNEQFF	TGTGCCAGCAGCGGGACTAGCGGTACCAATGAGCAGTTCTTC
TRBV7-8	TRBD1	once	TRBJ1-4	CASSLVGGTANFGTNEKLFF	TGTGCCAGCAGCTTAGTCGGCGGGACAGCTAACTTTGGAACTAATGAAAAACTGTTTTTT
TRBV9	NA	NA	TRBJ1-5	CASSVEEDQPQHF	TGTGCCAGCAGCGTAGAGGAGGATCAGCCCCAGCATTTT
TRBV6-2/TRBV6-3	TRBD1	NA	TRBJ1-5	CASSYFWRGRTQPQHF	TGTGCCAGCAGTTACTTCTGGAGGGGGCGGACTCAGCCCCAGCATTTT
TRBV9	TRBD1	once	TRBJ1-1	CASSSSTGELFF	TGTGCCAGCAGCTCCTCGACAGGGGAGCTTTTCTTT
TRBV10-2	NA	NA	TRBJ1-1	CASSENSNTEAFF	TGCGCCAGCAGTGAGAACTCCAACACTGAAGCTTTCTTT
TRBV9	NA	NA	TRBJ2-1	CASRRDAKAGEQFF	TGTGCCAGCAGAAGGGACGCAAAAGCAGGTGAGCAGTTCTTC
TRBV9	NA	NA	TRBJ1-3	CASSVGTSGNTIYF	TGTGCCAGCAGCGTAGGGACATCTGGAAACACCATATATTTT
TRBV12-5	TRBD1	NA	TRBJ1-6	CASGPETGLGGSPLHF	TGTGCTAGTGGTCCCGAGACAGGGTTGGGTGGTTCACCCCTCCACTTT
TRBV9	NA	NA	TRBJ1-2	CASSEDSPWPYGYTF	TGTGCCAGCAGCGAGGACAGTCCTTGGCCCTATGGCTACACCTTC
TRBV7-3	TRBD2	NA	TRBJ2-2	CASSQRGLAGRDTGELFF	TGTGCCAGCAGCCAGCGAGGGCTAGCGGGACGGGACACCGGGGAGCTGTTTTTT
TRBV5-1	TRBD1	few	TRBJ1-1	CASSLSTGVVEAFF	TGCGCCAGCAGCTTGTCGACAGGGGTTGTTGAAGCTTTCTTT
TRBV28	NA	NA	TRBJ1-2	CASIAQGSLGYTF	TGTGCCAGCATTGCGCAGGGGTCTCTCGGCTACACCTTC
TRBV28	NA	NA	TRBJ2-7	CASRREDGYYEQYF	TGTGCCAGCAGGCGTGAGGACGGATACTACGAGCAGTACTTC
TRBV30	NA	NA	TRBJ1-1	CACIRDLLVAEAFF	TGTGCCTGTATCCGGGACCTACTGGTGGCTGAAGCTTTCTTT
TRBV12-3/TRBV12-4	TRBD1	once	TRBJ2-5	CASRLTGKETQYF	TGTGCCAGCAGGTTGACAGGGAAAGAGACCCAGTACTTC
TRBV7-2	TRBD1	NA	TRBJ2-1	CASSPDRGSYNEQFF	TGTGCCAGCAGCCCGGACAGGGGCTCCTACAATGAGCAGTTCTTC
TRBV5-1	TRBD1	few	TRBJ1-3	CASSLRGTARDTIYF	TGCGCCAGCAGCTTGAGAGGGACAGCCCGGGACACCATATATTTT
TRBV28	NA	NA	TRBJ2-7	CASVGGTSSYEQYF	TGTGCCAGCGTTGGCGGAACGAGCTCCTACGAGCAGTACTTC
TRBV7-8	NA	NA	TRBJ2-2	CASSLPGLAGELFF	TGTGCCAGCAGCTTACCCGGTTTGGCCGGGGAGCTGTTTTTT
TRBV11-2	TRBD1	NA	TRBJ2-3	CASSLDRVADTQYF	TGTGCCAGCAGCCTCGACAGGGTTGCAGATACGCAGTATTTT